There are a few counts of the clone carrying this T cell receptor (beta chain). The antigen is undetermined. No conserved phenylalanine or tryptophan ends this CDR3, so it is likely a read error. The data originate from a study of CD8 T cells in ankylosing spondylitis. A quantitative 5'-RACE method, one with molecular barcodes, was used to make TCR beta libraries. TCRdb analysed the 5' RACE reads with MiXCR anew, one entry per CDR3 protein. The table records more than 650,000 distinct CDR3 sequences, 10% to 15% of them present only once. Study-level findings and limits: The clones that were linked to disease were reported to be significantly enriched in matched synovial fluid samples from ankylosing spondylitis patients. Reactive arthritis synovial fluid and blood were previously reported to contain some motif variants. Blood from ankylosing spondylitis patients appeared to carry a characteristic roughly 8-variant TCR beta motif. Clones linked to the disease showed a CD8+ phenotype. They occurred at relatively low frequencies in peripheral blood.

The CDR3 loop spans 15 amino acids. Between the trimmed V and J ends, which lost 7 bases and 3 bases, there was a span of 17 bases. Germline CDR1 is SGHTA and CDR2 is FQGNSA. The J gene is TRBJ2-3, the V gene TRBV7-2; D is unresolved. The specimen was blood, either unsorted or a sorted T cell fraction (not recorded which). This clonotype was sampled from a male donor with ankylosing spondylitis. The CDR3 loop reads CASKPRFSVTDTQYS. The CDR3, as DNA: TGTGCCAGCAAACCCCGGTTTTCCGTTACAGATACGCAGTATTCT.